The T cell receptor beta chain described here comes from a study of cytomegalovirus exposure and HLA in healthy donors (TCRdb year 2017). For the study in its entirety: An earlier analysis of about 560 of the donors reported approximately 300 Gb of sequence data and 117 million unique TCR beta sequences obtained from around 170 million T cells. Among the 398 genotyped donors, around 81% belonged to the genetic ancestry cluster associated with self-reported Caucasian donors. Using immunosequencing, the study profiled T cell repertoires from 666 subjects and related those repertoires to cytomegalovirus serostatus. Rather than drawing on any new phenotypic data, the later analysis identified candidate immune exposures from TCR beta sequences and the way those sequences occurred across donors. In a later analysis, previously published TCR beta repertoires from 600 to 850 donors were re-analyzed and high-resolution HLA genotyping was added so that TCR occurrence patterns could be studied. The study aimed to test whether cataloging public T cell receptors could reveal signatures of past pathogen exposure. Among several hundred genotyped donors of the cohort, an average of roughly 230,000 unique TCR beta nucleotide sequences was sequenced per donor, of which 15% to 20% were non-productive. An earlier analysis of fewer than 700 of the donors applied high-throughput TCR beta sequencing to assess whether each TCR beta V gene segment acted as functional or pseudogenic. An early release covering approximately 600 HLA-typed donors comprised 300 to 350 gigabases of sequencing data and around 85 million unique TCR sequences. To predict cytomegalovirus infection status, the study brought together high-throughput TCR immunosequencing, statistical association of individual TCRs with disease status, and machine learning. Both class I and class II loci were covered by HLA typing, at four-digit resolution. About 5 DR-DQ haplotypes were handled as single units for association and clustering, since linkage in the cohort was strong. In addition to the first cohort of several hundred subjects, a separate validation cohort of 130 or so different subjects was used. All discovery cohort repertoires had been generated using a single sequencing platform. The number of donors typed differed by locus, with about 629-630 for A, B, C, DRB1 and DQB1, approximately 500 for DQA1, 600 to 610 for DPA1, and around 430 for DPB1. Donor age, sex, ethnicity and CMV serostatus were compiled together with the repertoire data. A later genetic analysis used genome-wide SNP genotypes for about 60% of the roughly 700 donors, treating that subset as a discovery cohort.

V is clipped by 6 bases and J by 3 bases, and the sequence between their germline boundaries is 15 bases long. Including the terminal cysteine and phenylalanine, the CDR3 comprises 15 residues. The CDR3 DNA has 45 bases and is translated from base 1. The germline V gene (reference sequence) yields SGHNT for CDR1 and YYREEE for CDR2. Overall results and qualifications from the work: The classifier was reported to diagnose cytomegalovirus status with high specificity and sensitivity in both the original cohort and the validation cohort. In a later genetic analysis, a missense DCLRE1C variant was associated with V-gene and J-gene trimming of TCR beta chains, and the association was replicated in an independent cohort. In vitro tests confirmed that three of the cytomegalovirus-associated TCR beta chains recognize cytomegalovirus antigens. In a later analysis, several top co-occurrence clusters were reported to appear linked to parvovirus B19, influenza, CMV and Epstein-Barr virus. Strong co-occurrence of HLA alleles, especially DR and DQ, made assigning TCR associations to individual alleles difficult. A cluster of highly shared sequence variants was judged likely to be a technical artifact of the sequencing pipeline. Most TCR sequences were observed very rarely across donors, whereas some public TCRs were present in many individuals. A later analysis found that most CMV-associated TCR beta chains appeared HLA-restricted, with HLA associations seemingly driven largely by CMV exposure. A total of roughly 160 TCR beta chains were listed by the study as associated with cytomegalovirus. According to a later genetic analysis, donors in an Asian-associated ancestry cluster had fewer N-insertions in productive TCRs than the approximately 630-donor mean. Because the 87-base-pair reads could not distinguish some IMGT-functional V segments, including TRBV6-2 and TRBV6-3, those segments were excluded. At a false discovery rate of 0.05, a later analysis linked around 15,000 TCR beta sequences to specific HLA alleles. For the cohort, immune exposure information was limited to CMV serostatus. It was suggested by the authors that the approach could potentially be generalized to other disease states and immunological phenotypes. In a later analysis, the rate of TCR association differed among HLA loci, with DRB1 alleles having the most associated TCRs and HLA-C alleles having the fewest. Because HLA typing was unavailable for some donors at each locus, only the typed subset was used in association tests. Sequencing depth was assumed to be roughly uniform across donors in the presence/absence analyses, though that assumption may not hold. Because counts were too low, seventeen rarely observed V segments, including chromosome 9 orphons, were left out of the earlier analysis of some 640 of the donors. In an earlier analysis of some 550 of the donors, most TCR beta V segments were observed in productive rearrangements about 87% or about 30% of the time, broadly matching IMGT annotations. Correlated functional status among segregating V segments might reflect linkage disequilibrium, but an unknown experimental factor could not be ruled out. A further reported finding was that TCR beta sequences accurately predicted the HLA-A and HLA-B alleles for most subjects in the first cohort. The cohort was sequenced for TCR beta chains only, and without alpha or paired-chain data the features that could be detected were limited. Compared with equally common non-associated chains, HLA-associated TCR beta chains in a later analysis were more clonally expanded and had lower generation probabilities.

As to this clone: Its antigen specificity is not known. No much larger clone is present one base from it, and per-base qualities are unavailable.

The cohort consisted of approximately 670 healthy bone marrow donors. At the time of sampling, every cohort member was nominally healthy, though immune exposures that went unrecorded were likely present. The donor tested CMV seronegative, placing the donor among the 350 or so seronegative members of the cohort. Each donor provided a peripheral blood sample, and peripheral blood mononuclear cells were used for TCR beta sequencing. The Qiagen DNeasy Blood Extraction Kit was used to extract genomic DNA from the blood cell samples. Library preparation was by the immunoSEQ multiplex PCR assay. For the multiplex PCR, a mixture combining 60 forward primers for TCR Vbeta segments and 13 reverse primers for TCR Jbeta segments was used. The CDR3 region of rearranged TCR beta genes was amplified from genomic DNA by a multiplex PCR assay. Amplified TCR beta libraries were sequenced as 87-base-pair reads on the Illumina HiSeq System. The authors processed their data as follows. A later analysis tallied 80 million to 95 million unique TCR beta chains across the 550 to 850 repertoires, and some 12 million of those chains were shared by two or more donors. To remove PCR and sequencing errors, raw reads were error-corrected and collapsed into unique sequences using a nearest-neighbor algorithm that merged closely related sequences. To assign V, D and J gene segments, CDR3 sequences were aligned to IMGT reference sequences. For a sequence to be retained, at least a six-nucleotide match to both a V gene segment and a J gene segment was required. Rearrangements were called productive when the CDR3 lacked stop codons and stayed in frame with V and J; all others were non-productive. CDR3 was defined according to IMGT convention as the region running from the second conserved V-encoded cysteine to the conserved J-encoded phenylalanine. The earlier analysis of some 600 of the donors excluded sequences that lacked an unambiguous match to a single V gene segment. In an earlier analysis of approximately 610 of the donors, V segments were called functional above 56.7% productive rearrangements and were called segregating when the between-donor standard deviation exceeded 5%. A statistical classification framework was built for diagnosing cytomegalovirus status from the catalog of TCR beta chain sequences. V and J gene assignment, in a later analysis, came from comparing TCR nucleotide sequences with IMGT/GENE-DB human TR gene sequences. Using the TCRdist pipeline, a later analysis assigned CDR3 sequences along with most-parsimonious VDJ recombination scenarios. A later analysis defined each TCR beta chain by its CDR3 amino acid sequence plus V-gene family, and excluded reads lacking a unique V-gene family. A later analysis removed roughly 590 highly shared, low-generation-probability nucleotide sequences to deal with suspected cross-contamination and a sequencing artifact. In a later analysis, a clonal expansion index for each public chain was calculated from normalized within-repertoire ranks of inferred template counts. A later analysis computed generation probabilities with a VDJ recombination model fitted to out-of-frame rearrangements, and checked the results against IGoR. Hypergeometric tests were used in a later analysis to score TCR-TCR, TCR-HLA and TCR-CMV co-occurrence, with a repertoire-size bias correction applied to the TCR pairs. In a later analysis, false discovery rates were estimated by permuting HLA or CMV assignments 20 times. In a later analysis, co-occurring TCRs were grouped using DBSCAN, with TCRdist sequence similarity added in when clustering inside HLA-allele-positive subsets. Co-occurrence clustering excluded repertoires with fewer than 30,000 or more than 120,000 public chains, plus five with anomalous nucleotide sharing. In TCRdb, the immuneACCESS table is reduced to in-frame sequences with V and J assigned. These tables do not hold every clone; where another copy was compared, an unresolved V gene accounts for under half, and the others remain unexplained. V, J and clone size were drawn from that table, and D and trimming were deduced from the DNA. This sample lists 150,000 or so clones; roughly 79% were detected once. The ten most abundant clones make up about 1.4% of the sample.

The source of this sequence is a man in his forties in good health and CMV-seronegative. This chain joins TRBV5-4 to TRBJ2-2; the D gene is possibly TRBD2, with 7 bases matching. Sequencing input: PBMCs. The nucleotide sequence is given as TGTGCCAGCAAGGGGGGAGGGTCAGACACCGGGGAGCTGTTTTTT. This is translated as CASKGGGSDTGELFF.